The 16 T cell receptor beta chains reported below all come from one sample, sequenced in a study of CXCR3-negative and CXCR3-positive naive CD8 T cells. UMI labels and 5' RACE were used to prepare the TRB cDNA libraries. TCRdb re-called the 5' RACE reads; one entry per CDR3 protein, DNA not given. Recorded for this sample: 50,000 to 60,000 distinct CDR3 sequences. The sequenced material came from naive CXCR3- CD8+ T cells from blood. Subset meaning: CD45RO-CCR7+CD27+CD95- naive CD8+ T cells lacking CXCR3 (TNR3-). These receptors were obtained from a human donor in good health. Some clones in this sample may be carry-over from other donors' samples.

CDR3 protein: CASSFGTGRNEQFF. This chain uses TRBV28 with TRBJ2-1; without DNA, the TCRdb call of TRBD1 cannot be checked. CDR1 is MDHEN, CDR2 SYDVKM, per germline. This CDR3 is 14 amino acids long.

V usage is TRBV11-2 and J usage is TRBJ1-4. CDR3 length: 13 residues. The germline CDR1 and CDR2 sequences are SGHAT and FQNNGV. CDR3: CASSLGGSRKLFF.

This chain's CDR3 is CASGQGPLVERPSTDTQYF. The chain links TRBV4-3 to TRBJ2-3; TCRdb returns TRBD2, unconfirmable since there is no DNA. Germline V lookup: CDR1 LGHNA, CDR2 YSLEER. The CDR3 runs 19 residues.

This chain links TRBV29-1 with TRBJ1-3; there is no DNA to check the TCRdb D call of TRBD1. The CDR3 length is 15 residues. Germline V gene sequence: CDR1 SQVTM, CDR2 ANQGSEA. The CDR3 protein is CSVEPRDRTGNTIYF.

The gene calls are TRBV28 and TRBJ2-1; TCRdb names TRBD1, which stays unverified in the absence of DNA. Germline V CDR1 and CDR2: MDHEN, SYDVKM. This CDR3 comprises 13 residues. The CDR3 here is CASSFRTANEQFF.

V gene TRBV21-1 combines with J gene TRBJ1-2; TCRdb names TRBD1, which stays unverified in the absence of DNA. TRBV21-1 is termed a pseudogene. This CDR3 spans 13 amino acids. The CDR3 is CASSKRGEDGYTF.

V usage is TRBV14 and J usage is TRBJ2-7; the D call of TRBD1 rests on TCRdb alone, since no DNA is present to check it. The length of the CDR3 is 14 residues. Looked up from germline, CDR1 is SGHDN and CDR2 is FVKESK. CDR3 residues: CASSQGTGAYEQYF. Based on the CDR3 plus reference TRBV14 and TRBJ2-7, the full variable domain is EAGVTQFPSHSVIEKGQTVTLRCDPISGHDNLYWYRRVMGKEIKFLLHFVKESKQDESGMPNNRFLAERTGGTYSTLKVQPAELEDSGVYFCASSQGTGAYEQYFGPGTRLTVT.

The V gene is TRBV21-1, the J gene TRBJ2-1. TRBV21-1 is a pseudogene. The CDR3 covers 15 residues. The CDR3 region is CASSGVGKTYNEQFF.

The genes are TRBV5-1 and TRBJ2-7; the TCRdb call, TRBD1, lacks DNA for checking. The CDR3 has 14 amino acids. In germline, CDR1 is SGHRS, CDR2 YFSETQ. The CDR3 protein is CASTGTGGRAEQYF.

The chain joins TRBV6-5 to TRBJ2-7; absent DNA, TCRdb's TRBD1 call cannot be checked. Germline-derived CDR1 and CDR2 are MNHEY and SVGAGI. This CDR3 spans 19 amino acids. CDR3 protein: CASSFTRYVQIEGSYEQYF.

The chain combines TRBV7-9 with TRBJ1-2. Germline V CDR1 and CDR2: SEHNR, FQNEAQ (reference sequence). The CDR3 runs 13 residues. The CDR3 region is CASNSAGSYGYTF.

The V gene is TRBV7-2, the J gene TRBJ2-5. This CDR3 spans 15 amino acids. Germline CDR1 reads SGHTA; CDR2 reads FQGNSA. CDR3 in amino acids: CASSLRSRSQETQYF.

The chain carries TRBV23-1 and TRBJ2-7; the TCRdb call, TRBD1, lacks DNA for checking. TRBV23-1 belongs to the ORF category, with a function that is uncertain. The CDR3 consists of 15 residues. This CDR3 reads CASSQSGRGRLEQYF.

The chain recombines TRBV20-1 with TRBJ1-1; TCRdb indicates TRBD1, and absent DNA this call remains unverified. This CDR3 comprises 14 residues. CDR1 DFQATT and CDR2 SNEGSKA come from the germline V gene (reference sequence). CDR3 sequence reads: CSAHVGGQHTEAFF.

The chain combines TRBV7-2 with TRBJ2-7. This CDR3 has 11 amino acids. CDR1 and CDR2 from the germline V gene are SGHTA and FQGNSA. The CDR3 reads CASSNSYEQYF.

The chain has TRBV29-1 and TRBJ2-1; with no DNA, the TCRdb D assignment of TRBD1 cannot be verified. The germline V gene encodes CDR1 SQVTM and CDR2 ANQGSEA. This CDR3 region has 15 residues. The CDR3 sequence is CSVEGGTVGYNEQFF.